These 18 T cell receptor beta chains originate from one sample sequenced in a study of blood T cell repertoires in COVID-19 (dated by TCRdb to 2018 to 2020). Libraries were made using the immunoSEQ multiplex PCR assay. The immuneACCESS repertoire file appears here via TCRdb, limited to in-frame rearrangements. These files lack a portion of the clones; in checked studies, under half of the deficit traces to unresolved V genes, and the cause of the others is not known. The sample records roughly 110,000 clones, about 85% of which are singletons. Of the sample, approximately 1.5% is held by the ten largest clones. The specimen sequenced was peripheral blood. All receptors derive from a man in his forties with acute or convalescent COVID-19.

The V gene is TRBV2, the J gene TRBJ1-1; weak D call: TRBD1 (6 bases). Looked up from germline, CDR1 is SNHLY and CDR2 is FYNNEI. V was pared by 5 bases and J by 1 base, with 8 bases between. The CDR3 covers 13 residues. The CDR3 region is CASSRGGNTEAFF. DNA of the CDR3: TGTGCCAGCAGTAGAGGGGGGAACACTGAAGCTTTCTTT.

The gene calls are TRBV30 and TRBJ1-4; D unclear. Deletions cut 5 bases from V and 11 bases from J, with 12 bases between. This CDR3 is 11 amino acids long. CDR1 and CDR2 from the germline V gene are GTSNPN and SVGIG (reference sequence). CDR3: CAWQGAAKLFF. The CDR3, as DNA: TGTGCCTGGCAAGGAGCCGCGAAACTGTTTTTT.

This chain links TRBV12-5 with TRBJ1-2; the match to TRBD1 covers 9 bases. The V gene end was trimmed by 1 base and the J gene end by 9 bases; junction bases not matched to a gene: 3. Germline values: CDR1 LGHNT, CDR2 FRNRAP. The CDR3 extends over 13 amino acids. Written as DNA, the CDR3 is TGTGCTAGTGGTTTGGCCGGACAGGGGAGCTACACCTTC. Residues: CASGLAGQGSYTF.

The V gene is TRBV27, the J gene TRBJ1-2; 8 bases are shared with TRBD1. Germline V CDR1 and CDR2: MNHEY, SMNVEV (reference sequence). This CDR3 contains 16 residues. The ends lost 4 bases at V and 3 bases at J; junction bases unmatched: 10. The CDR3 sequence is CASSSWGRDRHYGYTF. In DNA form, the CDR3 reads TGTGCCAGCAGTTCATGGGGCCGGGACAGGCACTATGGCTACACCTTC.

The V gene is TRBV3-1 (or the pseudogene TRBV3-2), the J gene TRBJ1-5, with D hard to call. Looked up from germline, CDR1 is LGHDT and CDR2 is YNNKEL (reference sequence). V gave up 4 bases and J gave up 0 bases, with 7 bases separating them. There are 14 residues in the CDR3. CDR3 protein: CASSRHTSNQPQHF. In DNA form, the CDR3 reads TGTGCCAGCAGCCGACACACTAGCAATCAGCCCCAGCATTTT.

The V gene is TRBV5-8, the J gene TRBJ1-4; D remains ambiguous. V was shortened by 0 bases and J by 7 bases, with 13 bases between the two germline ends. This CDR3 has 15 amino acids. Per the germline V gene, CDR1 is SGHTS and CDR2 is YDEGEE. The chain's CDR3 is CASSLGTEGGEKLFF. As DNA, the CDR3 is TGTGCCAGCAGCTTGGGTACAGAGGGCGGTGAAAAACTGTTTTTT.

The CDR3 DNA follows: TGTGCCATGCATGGACAGCCTAAAAGACAGCCCCAGCATTTT. Translating it yields CAMHGQPKRQPQHF. V usage is TRBV25-1 and J usage is TRBJ1-5, with D perhaps matching TRBD1 (6 bases). The CDR3 sequence is 14 residues long. CDR1 is MGHDK and CDR2 is SYGVNS in the germline V gene. V lost 10 bases and J lost 7, with 20 bases in between.

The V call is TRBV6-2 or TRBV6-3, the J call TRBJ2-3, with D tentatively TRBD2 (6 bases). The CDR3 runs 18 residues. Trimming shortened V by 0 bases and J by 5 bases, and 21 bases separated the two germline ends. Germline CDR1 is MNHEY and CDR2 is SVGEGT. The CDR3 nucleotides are TGTGCCAGCAGTTACTCGCCTTCTATCGGGGGAGGATTAGATACGCAGTATTTT. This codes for CASSYSPSIGGGLDTQYF.

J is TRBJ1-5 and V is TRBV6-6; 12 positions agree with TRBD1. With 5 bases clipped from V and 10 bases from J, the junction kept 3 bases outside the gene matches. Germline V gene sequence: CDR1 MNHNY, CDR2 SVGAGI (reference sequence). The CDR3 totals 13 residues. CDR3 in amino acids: CASSAGQGAPQHF. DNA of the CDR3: TGTGCCAGCAGTGCGGGACAGGGGGCTCCCCAGCATTTT.

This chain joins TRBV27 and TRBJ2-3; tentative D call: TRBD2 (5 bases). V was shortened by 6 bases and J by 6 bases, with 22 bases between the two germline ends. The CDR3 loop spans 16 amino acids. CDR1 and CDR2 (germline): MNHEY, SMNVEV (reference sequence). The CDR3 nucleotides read TGTGCCAGCAGCCGACCCTCCGGACTGGCCTTCGATACGCAGTATTTT. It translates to CASSRPSGLAFDTQYF.

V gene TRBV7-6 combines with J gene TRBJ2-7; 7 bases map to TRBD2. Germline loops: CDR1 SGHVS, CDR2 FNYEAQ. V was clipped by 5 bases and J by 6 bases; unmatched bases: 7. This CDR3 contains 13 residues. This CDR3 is CASSPTGLTEQYF. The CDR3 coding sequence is TGTGCCAGCAGCCCCACGGGACTAACCGAGCAGTACTTC.

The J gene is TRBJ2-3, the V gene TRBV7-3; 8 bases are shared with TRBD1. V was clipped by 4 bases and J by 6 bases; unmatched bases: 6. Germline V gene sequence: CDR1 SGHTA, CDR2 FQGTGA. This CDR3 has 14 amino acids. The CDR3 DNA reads TGTGCCAGCAGCTCAAGCACAGGGGGGGATACGCAGTATTTT. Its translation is CASSSSTGGDTQYF.

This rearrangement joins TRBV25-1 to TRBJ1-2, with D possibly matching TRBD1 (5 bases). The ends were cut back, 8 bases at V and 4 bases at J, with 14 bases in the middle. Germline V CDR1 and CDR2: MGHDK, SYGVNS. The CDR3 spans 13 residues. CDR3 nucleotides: TGTGCCAGCGCCGGGCAGGGCGGCTATGGCTACACCTTC. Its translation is CASAGQGGYGYTF.

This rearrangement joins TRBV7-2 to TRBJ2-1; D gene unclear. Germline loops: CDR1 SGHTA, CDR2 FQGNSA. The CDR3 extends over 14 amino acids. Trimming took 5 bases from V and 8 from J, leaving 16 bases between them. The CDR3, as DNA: TGTGCCAGCAGCCCCCCCTTATCGTTCCATGAGCAGTTCTTC. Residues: CASSPPLSFHEQFF.

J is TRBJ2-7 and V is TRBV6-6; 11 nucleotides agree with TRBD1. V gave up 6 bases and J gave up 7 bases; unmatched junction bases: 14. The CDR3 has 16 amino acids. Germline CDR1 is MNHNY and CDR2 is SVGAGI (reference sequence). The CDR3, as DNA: TGTGCCAGCAGCCGAGGTTCCGGGACAGGGGGGTTGGAGCAGTACTTC. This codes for CASSRGSGTGGLEQYF.

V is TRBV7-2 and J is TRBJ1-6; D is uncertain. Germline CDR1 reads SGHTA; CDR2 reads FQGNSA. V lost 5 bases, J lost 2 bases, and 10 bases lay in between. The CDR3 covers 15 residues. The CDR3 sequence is CASSHGITYNSPLHF. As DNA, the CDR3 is TGTGCCAGCAGCCACGGGATAACCTATAATTCACCCCTCCACTTT.

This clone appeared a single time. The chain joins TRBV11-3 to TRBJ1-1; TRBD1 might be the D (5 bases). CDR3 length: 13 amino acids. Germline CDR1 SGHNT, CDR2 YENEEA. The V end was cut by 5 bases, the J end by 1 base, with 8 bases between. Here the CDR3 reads CASSLTGNTEAFF. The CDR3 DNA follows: TGTGCCAGCAGCCTTACAGGGAACACTGAAGCTTTCTTT. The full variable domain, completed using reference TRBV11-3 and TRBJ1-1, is EAGVVQSPRYKIIEKKQPVAFWCNPISGHNTLYWYLQNLGQGPELLIRYENEEAVDDSQLPKDRFSAERLKGVDSTLKIQPAELGDSAVYLCASSLTGNTEAFFGQGTRLTVV.

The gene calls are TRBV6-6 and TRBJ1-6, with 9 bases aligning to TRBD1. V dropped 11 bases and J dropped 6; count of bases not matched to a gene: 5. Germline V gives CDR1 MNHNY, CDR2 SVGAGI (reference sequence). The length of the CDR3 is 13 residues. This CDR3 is CAARGQGNSPLHF. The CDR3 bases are TGTGCCGCCCGGGGACAGGGTAATTCACCCCTCCACTTT.